Shown below are 20 T cell receptor beta chains from a single sample sequenced in a study of blood T cell repertoires in COVID-19. Profiling relied on immunoSEQ multiplex PCR, and the TCRdb table lists in-frame clones only, not all of them. The repertoire holds about 300,000 clones, 70% to 90% seen once, with about 4% in the top ten. The sequenced sample was PBMCs or T cells enriched from blood (not recorded which). The source is a man aged 30 to 39 who had recovered from COVID-19.

The chain couples TRBV24-1 to TRBJ2-7; D is ambiguous. The CDR3 is 12 residues long. Germline-derived CDR1 and CDR2 are KGHDR and SFDVKD. Trimming shortened V by 4 bases and J by 5 bases, and 8 bases separated the two germline ends. The CDR3 DNA sequence: TGTGCCACCAGTGACGGTGGTAACGAGCAGTACTTC. The encoded protein is CATSDGGNEQYF.

The chain is built from TRBV11-2 and TRBJ2-5; 12 positions agree with TRBD1. There are 17 residues in the CDR3. V lost 0 bases to trimming and J lost 5 bases; unmatched junction nucleotides: 7. Germline V gene lookup returns CDR1 SGHAT and CDR2 FQNNGV. The CDR3 bases are TGTGCCAGCAGCTTAGAGGGACAGGGGGCGAGGAGGGAGACCCAGTACTTC. This sequence encodes CASSLEGQGARRETQYF.

In this sample, this clone turned up a few times. The rearrangement joins TRBV6-5 to TRBJ1-1; no firm D call. The ends were cut back, 6 bases at V and 4 bases at J, with 9 bases in the middle. This CDR3 has 12 amino acids. In germline, CDR1 is MNHEY, CDR2 SVGAGI. For the CDR3, the DNA is TGTGCCAGCAGGGTCGGGGTCACTGAAGCTTTCTTT. Translated, it gives CASRVGVTEAFF.

The chain employs TRBV11-3 and TRBJ2-1; TRBD2 might be the D (5 bases). The CDR3 covers 16 residues. The ends were cut back, 1 base at V and 2 bases at J, with 12 bases in the middle. Germline V lookup: CDR1 SGHNT, CDR2 YENEEA. CDR3 DNA sequence: TGTGCCAGCAGCTTAGCCGGCGGGCCCCCCTACAATGAGCAGTTCTTC. Protein: CASSLAGGPPYNEQFF.

The rearrangement joins TRBV30 to TRBJ1-1, with 7 nucleotides matching TRBD1. The CDR3 consists of 14 residues. Trimming removed 3 bases from V and 3 bases from J; junction bases left unmatched: 7. The germline V gene has CDR1 GTSNPN and CDR2 SVGIG (reference sequence). CDR3 DNA: TGTGCCTGGAGGACAGGGTTATTCGACACTGAAGCTTTCTTT. Its translation is CAWRTGLFDTEAFF.

The rearrangement joins TRBV24-1 to TRBJ2-7, with TRBD1 identical over 7 bases. The CDR3 has 18 residues. Germline V gene sequence: CDR1 KGHDR, CDR2 SFDVKD. V dropped 4 bases and J dropped 3; count of bases not matched to a gene: 17. DNA for the CDR3: TGTGCCACCAGTGAACCAAACAGGGGACCCCGCTTGTGCTACGAGCAGTACTTC. It codes for CATSEPNRGPRLCYEQYF.

This clone has a single count. J is TRBJ2-2 and V is TRBV7-9; TRBD2 matches at 9 bases. Per the germline V gene, CDR1 is SEHNR and CDR2 is FQNEAQ (reference sequence). V shed 5 bases, J shed 5 bases, and the junction held 12 bases outside the gene matches. The CDR3 contains 17 residues. The CDR3 nucleotides read TGTGCCAGCAGCCGTAGCGGGGGACAACTCGGGACCGGGGAGCTGTTTTTT. Protein sequence: CASSRSGGQLGTGELFF. The variable domain in full, with the rest retrieved from reference TRBV7-9 and TRBJ2-2, is DTGVSQNPRHKITKRGQNVTFRCDPISEHNRLYWYRQTLGQGPEFLTYFQNEAQLEKSRLLSDRFSAERPKGSFSTLEIQRTEQGDSAMYLCASSRSGGQLGTGELFFGEGSRLTVL.

The gene calls are TRBV28 and TRBJ1-6, with D perhaps TRBD1 (5 bases). Trimming shortened V by 5 bases and J by 0 bases, and 11 bases separated the two germline ends. The CDR3 has 16 residues. Germline CDR1 MDHEN, CDR2 SYDVKM. This CDR3 reads CASSPDSSSYNSPLHF. The CDR3 bases are TGTGCCAGCAGTCCCGACAGCAGCTCCTATAATTCACCCCTCCACTTT.

The chain couples TRBV28 to TRBJ1-2; possibly TRBD1 for D (6 bases). V was trimmed by 6 bases and J by 8 bases, leaving 16 bases between them. This CDR3 comprises 13 residues. Germline V gene sequence: CDR1 MDHEN, CDR2 SYDVKM. CDR3 sequence: CASSPGAAVGYTF. The DNA of the CDR3 is TGTGCCAGCAGCCCAGGGGCAGCTGTCGGCTACACCTTC.

This rearrangement joins TRBV11-3 to TRBJ2-3, with a tentative D call TRBD1 (5 bases). The CDR3 covers 15 residues. CDR1 is SGHNT and CDR2 is YENEEA in the germline V gene. Trimming shortened V by 3 bases and J by 0 bases, and 10 bases separated the two germline ends. CDR3 coding DNA: TGTGCCAGCAGCTTCGGTGGGGCTAGCACAGATACGCAGTATTTT. Translating gives CASSFGGASTDTQYF.

A word on this clone: Other DNA sequences in the same sample also yield this CDR3. The V gene is TRBV6-5, the J gene TRBJ1-1; no reliable D call. This CDR3 comprises 14 residues. V lost 2 bases and J 2 bases, leaving 9 bases between the germline ends. Germline CDR1 and CDR2: MNHEY and SVGAGI. The DNA for the CDR3 is TGTGCCAGCAGTTACGGGCCGGCAAACACTGAAGCTTTCTTT. Its translation: CASSYGPANTEAFF.

CDR3 DNA sequence: TGTGCCAGCAGCCAAGCCCCCGTGGGGGGTTCTGGAAACACCATATATTTT. Its translation: CASSQAPVGGSGNTIYF. The V call is TRBV4-2, the J call TRBJ1-3; a weak D match, TRBD1 (5 bases). Trimming removed 1 base from V and 1 base from J, with 14 bases in between. The CDR3 runs to 17 residues. The germline gives CDR1 LGHNA, CDR2 YNFKEQ.

The count of this clone is one. This chain links TRBV24-1 with TRBJ1-2, with 7 bases matching TRBD1. The germline gives CDR1 KGHDR, CDR2 SFDVKD. The V and J ends lost 1 base and 8 bases, in that order; junction bases with no gene match: 3. This CDR3 has 13 amino acids. The CDR3 DNA is TGTGCCACCAGTGATTTAGACAGGGACGGCTACACCTTC. Translating it yields CATSDLDRDGYTF.

V and J are TRBV6-5 and TRBJ2-2; 7 nucleotides match TRBD2. Looked up from germline, CDR1 is MNHEY and CDR2 is SVGAGI. J was trimmed by 1 base and V by 4 bases; bases with no gene match: 6. CDR3 length: 16 residues. CDR3 DNA: TGTGCCAGCAGTTCGGGGCGGGGGAGGAACACCGGGGAGCTGTTTTTT. This translates into CASSSGRGRNTGELFF.

The V call is TRBV10-1, the J call TRBJ2-3; D is perhaps TRBD2 (6 bases). Between the trimmed V and J ends, which lost 0 bases and 4 bases, there was a span of 14 bases. Germline CDR1 WNHNN, CDR2 SYGVQD (reference sequence). This CDR3 region has 16 residues. This chain's CDR3 is CASSESLARYSDTQYF. The CDR3 bases are TGCGCCAGCAGTGAGTCTCTAGCGCGATACTCAGATACGCAGTATTTT.

This clone was observed a handful of times. V and J are TRBV18 and TRBJ2-3; no firm D call. This CDR3 has 12 amino acids. Germline V lookup: CDR1 KGHSH, CDR2 LQKENI. V lost 6 bases, J lost 6 bases, and 10 bases lay in between. CDR3 residues: CASSREMDTQYF. The CDR3 coding sequence is TGTGCCAGCTCGCGTGAAATGGATACGCAGTATTTT. The whole variable domain, filled in from reference TRBV18 and TRBJ2-3, reads NAGVMQNPRHLVRRRGQEARLRCSPMKGHSHVYWYRQLPEEGLKFMVYLQKENIIDESGMPKERFSAEFPKEGPSILRIQQVVRGDSAAYFCASSREMDTQYFGPGTRLTVL.

The chain is built from TRBV4-1 and TRBJ1-3; 12 bases match TRBD1. Losses at the gene ends were 2 bases for V and 4 bases for J; bases not matched to a gene: 12. The CDR3 extends over 19 amino acids. The V gene's germline CDR1 is MGHRA and CDR2 YSYEKL. This CDR3 reads CASSQLIRDRGPWGNTIYF. The CDR3 nucleotides read TGCGCCAGCAGCCAACTGATCCGGGACAGGGGGCCGTGGGGAAACACCATATATTTT.

This clone appeared once. This chain uses TRBV7-2 with TRBJ2-1; a weak D match, TRBD1 (6 bases). This CDR3 region has 15 residues. Trimming left V 5 bases short and J 6 bases short, with 17 bases between. CDR1 and CDR2 from the germline V gene are SGHTA and FQGNSA. The chain's CDR3 is CASSAIRGTINEQFF. CDR3 bases: TGTGCCAGCAGCGCTATCAGGGGTACGATCAATGAGCAGTTCTTC.

J is TRBJ1-1 and V is TRBV10-3, with 11 bases aligning to TRBD1. V was pared by 6 bases and J by 4 bases, with 4 bases of the junction left unmatched. Looked up from germline, CDR1 is ENHRY and CDR2 is SYGVKD. This CDR3 contains 14 residues. CDR3 DNA sequence: TGTGCCATCAGAGCCGGGACAGGGGGCACTGAAGCTTTCTTT. This encodes CAIRAGTGGTEAFF.

The CDR3 spells CASSQDPLWGQVNTEAFF. The CDR3 DNA reads as TGCGCCAGCAGCCAAGATCCTCTATGGGGACAAGTGAACACTGAAGCTTTCTTT. V usage is TRBV4-1 and J usage is TRBJ1-1; D may be TRBD1 (6 bases). Trimming cost V 0 bases and J 0 bases, with 17 bases left between them. This CDR3 comprises 18 residues. Germline V gene data show CDR1 as MGHRA and CDR2 as YSYEKL.